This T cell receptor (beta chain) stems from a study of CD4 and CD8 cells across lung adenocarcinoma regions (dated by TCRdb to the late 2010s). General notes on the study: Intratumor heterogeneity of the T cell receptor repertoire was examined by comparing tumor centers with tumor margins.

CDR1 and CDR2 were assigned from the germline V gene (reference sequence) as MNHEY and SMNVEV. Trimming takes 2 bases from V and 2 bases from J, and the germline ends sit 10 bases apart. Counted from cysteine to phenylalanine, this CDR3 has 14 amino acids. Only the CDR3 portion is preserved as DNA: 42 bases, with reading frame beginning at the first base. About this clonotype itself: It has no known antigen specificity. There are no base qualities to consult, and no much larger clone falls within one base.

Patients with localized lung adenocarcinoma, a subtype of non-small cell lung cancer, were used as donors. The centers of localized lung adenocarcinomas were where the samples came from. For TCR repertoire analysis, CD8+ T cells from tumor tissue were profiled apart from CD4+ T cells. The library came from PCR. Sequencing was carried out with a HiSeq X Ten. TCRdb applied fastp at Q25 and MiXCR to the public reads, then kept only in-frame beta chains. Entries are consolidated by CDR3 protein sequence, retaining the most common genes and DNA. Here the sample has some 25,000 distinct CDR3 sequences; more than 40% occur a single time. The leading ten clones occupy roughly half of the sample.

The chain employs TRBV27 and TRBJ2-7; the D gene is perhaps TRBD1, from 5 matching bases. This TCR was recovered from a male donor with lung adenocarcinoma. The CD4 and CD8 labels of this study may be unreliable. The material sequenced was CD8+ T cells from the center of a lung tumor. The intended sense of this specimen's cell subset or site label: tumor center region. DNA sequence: TGTGCCAGCAGTTTAAGGGGCAGAACCTACGAGCAGTACTTC. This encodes CASSLRGRTYEQYF.